Listed below are T cell receptor beta chains from one sample, sequenced in a study of OX40 agonist ivuxolimab in advanced cancers. Sequencing used immunoSEQ multiplex PCR; TCRdb keeps in-frame clones, though not all of them. Of 65,000 to 80,000 clones listed, approximately 93% were seen once; the top ten hold 6.2%. The specimen was CD4+ or CD8+ T cells sorted from blood, collected in a trial of the OX40 agonist ivuxolimab. The receptors derive from an adult with an advanced solid tumor such as melanoma, head and neck, liver or kidney cancer. CDR3s include the opening cysteine and the closing phenylalanine or tryptophan. A D gene is named only where the DNA matches it firmly. Clone sizes are given selectively: once, few, many, or a class where the clone is expanded.

size: .
J: TRBJ2-7
V: TRBV6-5
D: TRBD1
DNA: TGTGCCAGCAGTAAAGGACAGGTCTCCTACGAGCAGTACTTC
CDR3: CASSKGQVSYEQYF

size: .
J: TRBJ2-2
V: TRBV13
D: TRBD1
DNA: TGTGCCAGCAGCCAGACAGGGGCGGGGACCGGGGAGCTGTTTTTT
CDR3: CASSQTGAGTGELFF

size: .
J: TRBJ2-2
V: TRBV5-5
D: .
DNA: TGTGCCAGCAGCTTGCGACCCCCAACCGGGGAGCTGTTTTTT
CDR3: CASSLRPPTGELFF

size: few
J: TRBJ2-2
V: TRBV11-2
D: .
DNA: TGTGCCAGCAGCTTAGATTATTCAGGGACCGGGGAGCTGTTTTTT
CDR3: CASSLDYSGTGELFF

size: .
J: TRBJ1-5
V: TRBV2
D: TRBD1
DNA: TGTGCCAGCAGTCGGGACAGGTACAATCAGCCCCAGCATTTT
CDR3: CASSRDRYNQPQHF

size: .
J: TRBJ1-1
V: TRBV27
D: .
DNA: TGTGCCAGCAGTTTGCGGGGAGTTATGAACACTGAAGCTTTCTTT
CDR3: CASSLRGVMNTEAFF

size: .
J: TRBJ1-5
V: TRBV19
D: TRBD1
DNA: TGTGCCAGTAGTTGGGGACAGGGCTATCAGCCCCAGCATTTT
CDR3: CASSWGQGYQPQHF

size: .
J: TRBJ1-2
V: TRBV29-1
D: TRBD1
DNA: TGCAGCGTTTACGTCCCTGACAGGGAGGATGGCTACACCTTC
CDR3: CSVYVPDREDGYTF

size: .
J: TRBJ2-7
V: TRBV6-5
D: TRBD1
DNA: TGTGCCAGCAGACCGACAGGGGGCCTTGGGTACGAGCAGTACTTC
CDR3: CASRPTGGLGYEQYF

size: .
J: TRBJ2-3
V: TRBV19
D: .
DNA: TGTGCCAGTAGTATATCCCTGACTGGAGATACGCAGTATTTT
CDR3: CASSISLTGDTQYF

size: medium-sized
J: TRBJ1-5
V: TRBV6-4
D: TRBD1
DNA: TGTGCCAGCCCGACAGGGATAAGCAATCAGCCCCAGCATTTT
CDR3: CASPTGISNQPQHF

size: .
J: TRBJ2-7
V: TRBV6-1
D: .
DNA: TGTGCCAGCAGTGACACTTTCCCCTACGAGCAGTACTTC
CDR3: CASSDTFPYEQYF

size: .
J: TRBJ2-7
V: TRBV14
D: .
DNA: TGTGCCAGCAGCCAAGGCGGGAGACAGGCGTACGAGCAGTACTTC
CDR3: CASSQGGRQAYEQYF

size: .
J: TRBJ2-1
V: TRBV12-5
D: .
DNA: TGTGCTAGTGGTTGGGTAGGGTTAGAATTCGATGAGCAGTTCTTC
CDR3: CASGWVGLEFDEQFF

size: .
J: TRBJ2-1
V: TRBV29-1
D: .
DNA: TGCAGCGTTCCACGTCACAATGAGCAGTTCTTC
CDR3: CSVPRHNEQFF

size: .
J: TRBJ2-7
V: TRBV27
D: TRBD2
DNA: TGTGCCAGCAGCTCTACACCGGGGGGGTCCTACGAGCAGTACTTC
CDR3: CASSSTPGGSYEQYF

size: once
J: TRBJ2-7
V: TRBV9
D: TRBD1
DNA: TGTGCCAGCAGCGTAAGACAGGGGGAAATCGGCGAGCAGTACTTC
CDR3: CASSVRQGEIGEQYF

size: few
J: TRBJ1-1
V: TRBV30
D: .
DNA: TGTGCCTGGAGTGTGAGCTTCAGGGAGGGGAACACTGAAGCTTTCTTT
CDR3: CAWSVSFREGNTEAFF

size: .
J: TRBJ2-7
V: TRBV4-1
D: .
DNA: TGCGCCAGCAGCCCGAACAGGGATAGGTACGAGCAGTACTTC
CDR3: CASSPNRDRYEQYF

size: .
J: TRBJ2-3
V: TRBV5-4
D: TRBD1
DNA: TGTGCCAGCAGCGATGGGACAGGTACGCAGTATTTT
CDR3: CASSDGTGTQYF

size: .
J: TRBJ2-7
V: TRBV14
D: .
DNA: TGTGCCAGCAGCCAAGATATGGGGGCGATTTACGAGCAGTACTTC
CDR3: CASSQDMGAIYEQYF

size: once
J: TRBJ2-7
V: TRBV6-5
D: TRBD1
DNA: TGTGCCAGCAGTTCCCAACAGGGGGCTTTAAACGAGCAGTACTTC
CDR3: CASSSQQGALNEQYF

size: .
J: TRBJ2-1
V: TRBV29-1
D: .
DNA: TGCAGCGTTGAATTCGACAGGCACAATGAGCAGTTCTTC
CDR3: CSVEFDRHNEQFF